A single sample gave rise to the 22 T cell receptor beta chains below, sequenced in a study of blood T cell repertoires in COVID-19 (dated by TCRdb to 2018 to 2020). Library creation used the immunoSEQ multiplex PCR assay. The table comes from immuneACCESS by way of TCRdb, which keeps in-frame sequences with V and J called. Part of the clones is missing from these tables; in studies checked, under half for an unresolved V gene and the rest for unknown reasons. Present in this sample are roughly 230,000 clones, approximately 84% of which were seen just once. The ten top clones hold around 3.6% of the sample. Sequencing was done on a sample of PBMCs or T cells enriched from blood (not recorded which). These receptors were collected from a man aged 45-60 years who had recovered from COVID-19.

The chain has TRBV6-5 and TRBJ1-1; tentatively, D is TRBD1 (6 bases). CDR1 and CDR2 from the germline V gene are MNHEY and SVGAGI. The V gene lost 4 bases and the J gene lost 1 base, with 10 bases spanning the gap. The CDR3 is made up of 14 amino acids. In DNA form, the CDR3 reads TGTGCCAGCAGTTTCACAGGGAGGAACACTGAAGCTTTCTTT. Amino acid sequence: CASSFTGRNTEAFF.

In this sample, this clone turned up once. V and J are TRBV28 and TRBJ2-1, with D maybe TRBD2 (6 bases). Trimming took 2 bases from V and 12 from J, leaving 17 bases between them. The CDR3 runs 14 residues. Germline values: CDR1 MDHEN, CDR2 SYDVKM. The DNA for the CDR3 is TGTGCCAGCAGTTTAGCCGGTGTACTAGCTCGGCAGTTCTTC. Translating it yields CASSLAGVLARQFF.

CDR3: CASRSGADTQYF. CDR3 DNA: TGTGCCAGCCGTAGTGGAGCGGATACGCAGTATTTT. V is TRBV11-2 and J is TRBJ2-3, with D uncertain. Between the trimmed V and J ends, which lost 8 bases and 6 bases, there was a span of 12 bases. CDR3 length: 12 residues. Germline V gene sequence: CDR1 SGHAT, CDR2 FQNNGV.

This chain uses TRBV5-4 with TRBJ2-3; TRBD2 matches 7 bases. Germline V CDR1 and CDR2: SGHNT, YYREEE (reference sequence). This CDR3 comprises 13 residues. V shed 3 bases and J 5 bases; nucleotides not matched to a gene: 3. CDR3 region: CASSWGGKDTQYF. In DNA form, the CDR3 reads TGTGCCAGCAGCTGGGGGGGGAAAGATACGCAGTATTTT.

With regard to this clone: Within the sample, other DNA sequences also encode this same CDR3. The chain is built from TRBV5-1 and TRBJ1-1; no reliable D call. CDR3 size: 12 residues. Per the germline V gene, CDR1 is SGHRS and CDR2 is YFSETQ. V was clipped by 4 bases and J by 4 bases, with 8 bases between them. The CDR3 sequence is CASSRGGTEAFF. In DNA, the CDR3 is TGCGCCAGCAGCCGGGGTGGCACTGAAGCTTTCTTT. Filled out from reference TRBV5-1 and TRBJ1-1, the complete variable domain reads KAGVTQTPRYLIKTRGQQVTLSCSPISGHRSVSWYQQTPGQGLQFLFEYFSETQRNKGNFPGRFSGRQFSNSRSEMNVSTLELGDSALYLCASSRGGTEAFFGQGTRLTVV.

The chain carries TRBV19 and TRBJ1-5; 9 bases are shared with TRBD1. This CDR3 has 14 residues. J gave up 7 bases and V 7 bases, and 8 bases lay outside the gene matches. Germline lookup yields CDR1 LNHDA and CDR2 SQIVND (reference sequence). CDR3 sequence reads: CASNGQGRGQPQHF. As DNA, the CDR3 is TGTGCCAGTAATGGACAGGGGAGAGGGCAGCCCCAGCATTTT.

The gene calls are TRBV5-1 and TRBJ1-1; 7 bases match TRBD1. CDR3 length: 15 residues. Germline trimming cut 3 bases from V and 1 base from J; bases unmatched to any gene: 6. Germline V gene lookup returns CDR1 SGHRS and CDR2 YFSETQ. CDR3 protein: CASSSNRGPNTEAFF. The CDR3 bases are TGCGCCAGCAGCTCGAACAGGGGCCCGAACACTGAAGCTTTCTTT.

The V gene is TRBV4-2, the J gene TRBJ2-2; D may be TRBD2 (5 bases). Germline assignment: CDR1 LGHNA and CDR2 YNFKEQ. The CDR3 sequence is 15 residues long. Trimming stripped 3 bases from V and 2 bases from J, with 10 bases between. This CDR3 is CASSQDFPNTGELFF. CDR3 nucleotides: TGTGCCAGCAGCCAGGACTTCCCTAACACCGGGGAGCTGTTTTTT.

For the CDR3, the DNA is TGTGCCAGCAGTGAGGAGAGGGCGAACACTGAAGCTTTCTTT. It yields the protein CASSEERANTEAFF. The genes are TRBV2 and TRBJ1-1; no clear D. This CDR3 spans 14 amino acids. The V and J ends lost 3 bases and 1 base respectively, with 9 bases between them. The germline V gene encodes CDR1 SNHLY and CDR2 FYNNEI.

The chain is built from TRBV2 and TRBJ2-6, with 11 bases lining up with TRBD1. Per germline, CDR1 SNHLY and CDR2 FYNNEI. This CDR3 contains 16 residues. J gave up 7 bases and V 10 bases, and 12 bases lay outside the gene matches. CDR3 sequence: CATPRGQGAPANVLTF. The CDR3 DNA follows: TGTGCCACCCCGAGAGGACAGGGGGCCCCCGCCAACGTCCTGACTTTC.

This clone was seen repeatedly, ten times or more. The V gene is TRBV7-8, the J gene TRBJ1-5; 7 bases are a match to TRBD1. Germline V gives CDR1 SGHVS, CDR2 FQNEAQ. The CDR3 is 14 amino acids. V lost 3 bases and J lost 5; bases outside the gene matches: 4. Written as DNA, the CDR3 is TGTGCCAGCAGCTTGGGACAGAACCATCAGCCCCAGCATTTT. Amino acids: CASSLGQNHQPQHF.

The rearrangement links TRBV27 to TRBJ2-2; D might be TRBD2 (6 bases). CDR1 and CDR2 from the germline V gene are MNHEY and SMNVEV (reference sequence). The V end lost 5 bases, the J end lost 2 bases, and 12 bases lay between the germline ends. The CDR3 spans 15 residues. The CDR3 loop is CASSMEGYNTGELFF. The CDR3 DNA reads as TGTGCCAGCAGTATGGAGGGATACAACACCGGGGAGCTGTTTTTT.

This chain joins TRBV3-1 (or the pseudogene TRBV3-2) and TRBJ1-2, with D hard to call. Trimming removed 7 bases from V and 7 bases from J, with 16 bases in between. CDR1 and CDR2 (germline): LGHDT, YNNKEL (reference sequence). The CDR3 extends over 13 amino acids. The chain's CDR3 is CASKAYGVPGYTF. CDR3 in DNA: TGTGCCAGCAAGGCCTACGGGGTTCCTGGCTACACCTTC.

The chain links TRBV18 to TRBJ1-4; a possible D gene is TRBD1 (5 bases). The germline CDR1 and CDR2 sequences are KGHSH and LQKENI. Trimming left V 6 bases short and J 4 bases short, with 12 bases between. This CDR3 spans 14 amino acids. The CDR3 is CASSQAGLNEKLFF. DNA for the CDR3: TGTGCCAGCTCGCAGGCGGGACTTAATGAAAAACTGTTTTTT.

The V and J genes are TRBV2 and TRBJ1-5; D not resolved. The V end lost 2 bases, the J end lost 0 bases, and 5 bases lay between the germline ends. The CDR3 extends over 14 amino acids. Germline values: CDR1 SNHLY, CDR2 FYNNEI. The CDR3 DNA follows: TGTGCCAGCAGTGAATACATTAGCAATCAGCCCCAGCATTTT. This translates into CASSEYISNQPQHF.

The chain couples TRBV19 to TRBJ2-6; D gene ambiguous. CDR3 size: 14 residues. Germline CDR1 and CDR2: LNHDA and SQIVND (reference sequence). With 3 bases removed from V and 4 bases from J, the gap between germline ends came to 7 bases. This chain's CDR3 is CASSMVQGANVLTF. DNA for the CDR3: TGTGCCAGTAGTATGGTACAGGGGGCCAACGTCCTGACTTTC. Full variable domain (outside the CDR3, taken from reference TRBV19 and TRBJ2-6): DGGITQSPKYLFRKEGQNVTLSCEQNLNHDAMYWYRQDPGQGLRLIYYSQIVNDFQKGDIAEGYSVSREKKESFPLTVTSAQKNPTAFYLCASSMVQGANVLTFGAGSRLTVL.

The gene calls are TRBV9 and TRBJ1-2; weak D call: TRBD1 (6 bases). The CDR3 extends over 14 amino acids. Trimming stripped 5 bases from V and 5 bases from J, with 16 bases between. The germline CDR1 and CDR2 sequences are SGDLS and YYNGEE. The CDR3 reads CASSDRDTPYGYTF. The CDR3 nucleotides are TGTGCCAGCAGTGACCGGGACACCCCTTATGGCTACACCTTC. The complete variable domain, with remaining parts taken from reference TRBV9 and TRBJ1-2, reads DSGVTQTPKHLITATGQRVTLRCSPRSGDLSVYWYQQSLDQGLQFLIQYYNGEERAKGNILERFSAQQFPDLHSELNLSSLELGDSALYFCASSDRDTPYGYTFGSGTRLTVV.

This chain joins TRBV29-1 and TRBJ1-2, with 11 bases aligning to TRBD1. CDR1 and CDR2 from the germline V gene are SQVTM and ANQGSEA. Trimming took 7 bases from V and 5 from J; bases not matched to a gene: 15. The CDR3 spans 16 residues. The chain's CDR3 is CSAARRPGQGGYGYTF. CDR3 bases: TGCAGCGCAGCCCGACGCCCGGGACAGGGGGGGTATGGCTACACCTTC.

This clone occurred a few times. The rearrangement links TRBV12-3 or TRBV12-4 to TRBJ1-1; the D is unclear. V shed 8 bases and J shed 4 bases, with 11 bases lying between them. The CDR3 extends over 12 amino acids. The CDR3 DNA sequence: TGTGCCAGCTCGCAGGAGGGCACTGAAGCTTTCTTT. Amino acids: CASSQEGTEAFF.

CDR3 sequence reads: CASSESLYEQYF. The DNA for the CDR3 is TGCGCCAGCAGTGAGTCCCTCTACGAGCAGTACTTC. This chain links TRBV10-1 with TRBJ2-7; D is ambiguous. Germline lookup yields CDR1 WNHNN and CDR2 SYGVQD (reference sequence). Trimming shortened V by 0 bases and J by 3 bases, and 3 bases separated the two germline ends. The CDR3 extends over 12 amino acids.

The chain couples TRBV5-4 to TRBJ2-7, with D possibly being TRBD1 (5 bases). The ends were cut back, 5 bases at V and 4 bases at J, with 13 bases in the middle. Germline V lookup: CDR1 SGHNT, CDR2 YYREEE (reference sequence). This CDR3 region has 13 residues. CDR3 amino acids: CASSSPGLYEQYF. CDR3 nucleotides: TGTGCCAGCAGTTCCCCAGGGTTGTACGAGCAGTACTTC.

The CDR3 here is CASSPGETWGEQFF. CDR3 nucleotide sequence: TGTGCCAGCAGCCCGGGGGAGACCTGGGGTGAGCAGTTCTTC. The chain links TRBV6-5 to TRBJ2-1; D might be TRBD2 (6 bases). Per the germline V gene, CDR1 is MNHEY and CDR2 is SVGAGI. The V end was cut by 6 bases, the J end by 9 bases, with 18 bases between. The CDR3 is 14 residues long.